The clone carrying this TCR beta chain was picked up many times. What it binds is not known. This sample was included in a study of early T cells in non-severe SARS-CoV-2 infection. For the study at large: The input, bulk RNA from unsorted whole blood, was sequenced, and chains were unpaired.

The length of the CDR3 is 15 residues. J was trimmed by 6 bases and V by 7 bases; bases with no gene match: 12. Looked up from germline, CDR1 is DFQATT and CDR2 is SNEGSKA (reference sequence). Unique molecular identifiers were attached to individual cDNA molecules. TCRdb ran MiXCR on the 5' RACE reads and lists one entry per CDR3 protein. The table has 45,000 to 55,000 distinct CDR3 sequences, under 14% seen once; the top ten hold 10% to 13%. Study-level points and caveats: The VDJdb matching leaned toward anti-spike CD8 responses and overlooked private and CD4 specificities.

This clonotype was obtained from an adult who was a healthcare worker with PCR-confirmed SARS-CoV-2 infection or an uninfected control (not recorded which). Sequencing input: whole blood. The chain employs TRBV20-1 and TRBJ2-7; 13 bases fit TRBD2. CDR3 sequence reads: CSVGKPGLAGSEQYF. Here the CDR3 DNA reads TGCAGTGTTGGGAAGCCGGGACTAGCGGGGTCCGAGCAGTACTTC.